The 23 T cell receptor beta chains below were found in one sample sequenced in a study of blood T cell repertoires in COVID-19. The protocol was immunoSEQ multiplex PCR, while the TCRdb copy is restricted to in-frame clones and leaves out a portion. The sample gives some 150,000 clones, 84% of which show up once; 44% is in the top ten. Sequencing used peripheral blood. These receptors were taken from a human donor in a cohort sampled during active COVID-19.

The genes are TRBV14 and TRBJ2-1; D gene unclear. The germline V gene has CDR1 SGHDN and CDR2 FVKESK. CDR3 length: 14 amino acids. V dropped 0 bases and J dropped 7 bases, with 10 bases sitting between them. The CDR3 reads CASSQDLARNEQFF. Written as DNA, the CDR3 is TGTGCCAGCAGCCAAGATTTAGCACGGAATGAGCAGTTCTTC.

The rearrangement joins TRBV7-3 to TRBJ2-6, with 9 positions matching TRBD1. Germline CDR1 SGHTA, CDR2 FQGTGA. CDR3 length: 18 residues. With 3 bases clipped from V and 0 bases from J, the junction kept 6 bases outside the gene matches. In DNA form, the CDR3 reads TGTGCCAGCAGCTTTTCCGGGACAGGGCACTCTGGGGCCAACGTCCTGACTTTC. Translating gives CASSFSGTGHSGANVLTF.

V is TRBV27 and J is TRBJ2-2, with D possibly being TRBD2 (6 bases). CDR1 and CDR2 (germline): MNHEY, SMNVEV (reference sequence). The CDR3 consists of 16 residues. Trimming stripped 10 bases from V and 4 bases from J, with 22 bases between. The CDR3 DNA sequence: TGTGCCACCTCAATGAGGGGACTGTATTTCACCGGGGAGCTGTTTTTT. Translation gives CATSMRGLYFTGELFF.

The J gene is TRBJ2-5, the V gene TRBV12-5; D is perhaps TRBD2 (6 bases). Trimming left V 5 bases short and J 1 base short, with 14 bases between. This CDR3 spans 15 amino acids. Germline-derived CDR1 and CDR2 are LGHNT and FRNRAP. This CDR3 is CASGPGTVTQETQYF. The CDR3 DNA reads as TGTGCTAGTGGTCCCGGGACTGTAACCCAAGAGACCCAGTACTTC.

The chain joins TRBV5-4 to TRBJ1-4; 7 bases match TRBD1. From germline, CDR1 is SGHNT and CDR2 YYREEE (reference sequence). This CDR3 contains 13 residues. Germline trimming cut 6 bases from V and 8 bases from J; bases unmatched to any gene: 7. The CDR3 reads CASTKQGKEKLFF. The CDR3 nucleotides are TGTGCCAGCACAAAACAGGGGAAGGAAAAACTGTTTTTT. The whole variable domain, filled in from reference TRBV5-4 and TRBJ1-4, reads ETGVTQSPTHLIKTRGQQVTLRCSSQSGHNTVSWYQQALGQGPQFIFQYYREEENGRGNFPPRFSGLQFPNYSSELNVNALELDDSALYLCASTKQGKEKLFFGSGTQLSVL.

The rearrangement links TRBV2 to TRBJ2-7; 7 bases align to TRBD2. CDR3 length: 13 amino acids. J gave up 5 bases and V 6 bases, and 7 bases lay outside the gene matches. Per germline, CDR1 SNHLY and CDR2 FYNNEI. CDR3 DNA sequence: TGTGCCAGCAGACGCCGGGGGAGGGACGAGCAGTACTTC. Protein sequence: CASRRRGRDEQYF.

This clone came up once. The CDR3 protein is CASSQDTTTRGAFF. In DNA form, the CDR3 reads TGTGCCAGCAGCCAAGATACAACTACACGGGGAGCTTTCTTT. The V gene is TRBV3-1 (or the pseudogene TRBV3-2), the J gene TRBJ1-1; no definite D call. Trimming removed 0 bases from V and 10 bases from J, with 15 bases in between. Looked up from germline, CDR1 is LGHDT and CDR2 is YNNKEL (reference sequence). The CDR3 is made up of 14 amino acids.

This sequence joins TRBV11-3 and TRBJ2-5; TRBD2 might be the D (5 bases). Trimming took off 5 bases at V and 9 bases at J, with 16 bases between the two ends. This CDR3 comprises 13 residues. Germline V lookup: CDR1 SGHNT, CDR2 YENEEA. CDR3 nucleotide sequence: TGTGCCAGCAGCCCGACCGGGGTTGGGGCCCAGTACTTC. This sequence encodes CASSPTGVGAQYF.

The chain is built from TRBV27 and TRBJ2-2, with 9 nucleotides matching TRBD2. Trimming at V came to 7 bases and at J to 7 bases, leaving 10 bases not matched to a gene. The CDR3 contains 15 residues. The germline V gene encodes CDR1 MNHEY and CDR2 SMNVEV (reference sequence). CDR3 protein: CASTPGGRAGGELFF. The CDR3 coding sequence is TGTGCCAGCACCCCAGGCGGGAGGGCTGGCGGGGAGCTGTTTTTT.

This sequence joins TRBV29-1 and TRBJ2-1; D might be TRBD1 (5 bases). V was pared by 1 base and J by 0 bases, with 10 bases between. CDR1 and CDR2 (germline): SQVTM, ANQGSEA. This CDR3 comprises 15 residues. The CDR3 nucleotides are TGCAGCGTTGAAGCAGGCCAGGGCTCCTACAATGAGCAGTTCTTC. It translates to CSVEAGQGSYNEQFF.

This clone appeared a few times. The chain carries TRBV2 and TRBJ1-6, with D hard to call. Trimming took 5 bases from V and 2 from J, leaving 4 bases between them. The CDR3 is 13 amino acids. CDR1 is SNHLY, CDR2 FYNNEI, per germline. The CDR3 nucleotides are TGTGCCAGCAGTCTAGCCTATAATTCACCCCTCCACTTT. It codes for CASSLAYNSPLHF.

The V gene is TRBV11-2, the J gene TRBJ2-1, with TRBD2 matching 10 bases. This CDR3 region has 15 residues. Germline V gene sequence: CDR1 SGHAT, CDR2 FQNNGV. Trimming removed 3 bases from V and 8 bases from J; junction bases left unmatched: 7. CDR3 protein: CASSFSGRAEHEQFF. CDR3 nucleotides: TGTGCCAGCAGCTTCAGCGGGAGGGCCGAACATGAGCAGTTCTTC.

This chain connects TRBV3-1 (or the pseudogene TRBV3-2) to TRBJ1-6, with a weak D call TRBD1 (6 bases). This CDR3 is built from 13 residues. Germline lookup yields CDR1 LGHDT and CDR2 YNNKEL (reference sequence). Trimming took off 4 bases at V and 14 bases at J, with 15 bases between the two ends. In DNA form, the CDR3 reads TGTGCCAGCAGCCTCAGCGGGGGCCTCACCCTCCACTTT. It encodes CASSLSGGLTLHF.

The V gene is TRBV27, the J gene TRBJ1-6; D not certain. The CDR3 is 14 amino acids. Germline V gene lookup returns CDR1 MNHEY and CDR2 SMNVEV (reference sequence). V was trimmed by 4 bases and J by 4 bases, leaving 8 bases between them. CDR3 DNA sequence: TGTGCCAGCAGTTCCTCCCGGTATAATTCACCCCTCCACTTT. Protein product: CASSSSRYNSPLHF.

This clone was detected a few times. The rearrangement links TRBV4-1 to TRBJ1-2; TRBD1 is a possible D gene (6 bases). The CDR3 totals 16 residues. V was trimmed by 1 base and J by 0 bases, leaving 12 bases between them. Germline V gene sequence: CDR1 MGHRA, CDR2 YSYEKL. CDR3 region: CASSQAPGQPNYGYTF. CDR3 bases: TGCGCCAGCAGCCAAGCGCCGGGACAACCTAACTATGGCTACACCTTC.

The gene calls are TRBV3-1 (or the pseudogene TRBV3-2) and TRBJ1-4; 7 nucleotides line up with TRBD1. Looked up from germline, CDR1 is LGHDT and CDR2 is YNNKEL (reference sequence). The CDR3 consists of 14 residues. V dropped 4 bases and J dropped 7; count of bases not matched to a gene: 6. The CDR3 region has the DNA TGTGCCAGCAGCCCTAACCGACAGGGTGAAAAACTGTTTTTT. It codes for CASSPNRQGEKLFF.

V is TRBV7-8 and J is TRBJ2-1, with TRBD2 identical over 7 bases. The germline gives CDR1 SGHVS, CDR2 FQNEAQ. The CDR3 is 15 amino acids. Trimming removed 2 bases from V and 2 bases from J; junction bases left unmatched: 3. This CDR3 reads CASSLSGNAYNEQFF. CDR3 coding DNA: TGTGCCAGCAGCTTAAGCGGGAACGCCTACAATGAGCAGTTCTTC.

The chain combines TRBV12-3 or TRBV12-4 with TRBJ2-2, with TRBD1 matching over 9 bases. CDR3 length: 11 residues. The V and J ends lost 5 bases and 12 bases, in that order; junction bases with no gene match: 1. CDR3 protein: CASSGTGKLFF. For the CDR3, the DNA is TGTGCCAGCAGTGGGACAGGGAAGCTGTTTTTT.

The chain links TRBV7-9 to TRBJ1-6, with TRBD1 identical over 8 bases. The CDR3 covers 17 residues. V shed 4 bases and J 9 bases; nucleotides not matched to a gene: 14. Germline V CDR1 and CDR2: SEHNR, FQNEAQ (reference sequence). The CDR3 DNA reads as TGTGCCAGCAGCTCGCCGGAGAACAGGGGGGGTCTTTCACCCCTCCACTTT. This gives the protein CASSSPENRGGLSPLHF.

This chain joins TRBV11-2 and TRBJ2-3; TRBD2 is a possible D gene (6 bases). Looked up from germline, CDR1 is SGHAT and CDR2 is FQNNGV. The CDR3 covers 14 residues. Trimming shortened V by 2 bases and J by 10 bases, and 16 bases separated the two germline ends. The CDR3 DNA follows: TGTGCCAGCAGCTTAAGGGAGGTCGGTAGCGCGCAGTATTTT. Amino acids: CASSLREVGSAQYF.

Notes on this clone: At one end, the junction sequence differs from germline, possibly due to a read error. The rearrangement uses TRBV7-7 and TRBJ2-1; D possibly corresponds to TRBD1 (6 bases). CDR1 is SSHAT, CDR2 FNYEAQ, per germline (reference sequence). The CDR3 sequence is 13 residues long. Here the CDR3 reads CASSANRDNEQFF. The CDR3 DNA is TGTGCTAGCAGCGCCAACAGGGACAATGAGCAGTTCTTC.

With respect to this clone: It is likely a read error: a sequence one base away is far more abundant. The chain uses TRBV2 and TRBJ1-6; D uncertain. CDR1 is SNHLY, CDR2 FYNNEI, per germline. Trimming pared 7 bases from V and 0 bases from J, leaving 7 bases between. The CDR3 runs to 14 residues. Written as DNA, the CDR3 is TGTGCCAGCACGGGGAGCTCCTATAATTCACCCCTCCACTTT. Its translation: CASTGSSYNSPLHF.

The V call is TRBV19, the J call TRBJ1-1; TRBD1 might be the D (6 bases). CDR1 is LNHDA and CDR2 is SQIVND in the germline V gene (reference sequence). The CDR3 consists of 14 residues. V was cut by 2 bases and J by 0 bases, with 7 bases left in between. DNA for the CDR3: TGTGCCAGTAGTATACAGGGGTTGAACACTGAAGCTTTCTTT. Translating gives CASSIQGLNTEAFF.